Presented here are 24 T cell receptor beta chains from one specimen sequenced in a study of T cell repertoires in aging, cancer and after chemotherapy. The template was genomic DNA from peripheral blood, not RNA. A mixed TRB-A/B primer pool amplified rearranged TRB by multiplex touch-down PCR. MiXCR, run by TCRdb on the multiplex PCR reads, gives a single entry per CDR3 protein. This table holds almost 8,500 distinct CDR3 sequences, approximately 31% found once. Sequenced input: blood. Receptor source: a human donor in good health.

This chain connects TRBV6-5 to TRBJ2-7; D is unresolved. Between the trimmed V and J ends, which lost 6 bases and 3 bases, there was a span of 18 bases. This CDR3 region has 15 residues. CDR1 is MNHEY, CDR2 SVGAGI, per germline. This chain's CDR3 is CASRGLGLPVYEQYF. CDR3 sequence (DNA): TGTGCCAGCAGGGGCCTTGGGCTTCCAGTCTACGAGCAGTACTTC.

The chain combines TRBV12-3 or TRBV12-4 with TRBJ1-6; D remains unclear. The V end was cut by 8 bases, the J end by 7 bases, with 3 bases between. This CDR3 region has 10 residues. The CDR3 is CASGNSPLHF. The CDR3 DNA sequence: TGTGCCAGCGGGAATTCACCCCTCCACTTT.

By sample fraction, this clonotype is medium-sized. This rearrangement joins TRBV30 to TRBJ1-6; D is unresolved. Trimming removed 0 bases from V and 0 bases from J, with 12 bases in between. CDR1 GTSNPN and CDR2 SVGIG come from the germline V gene (reference sequence). This CDR3 has 17 amino acids. Here the CDR3 reads CAWSVQRSSSYNSPLHF. The CDR3 nucleotides read TGTGCCTGGAGTGTACAAAGATCGAGCTCCTATAATTCACCCCTCCACTTT.

CDR3 loop: CASSLLQGTVGNTIYF. The DNA for the CDR3 is TGTGCCAGCAGCCTACTACAGGGAACGGTCGGAAACACCATATATTTT. The chain employs TRBV6-5 and TRBJ1-3, with D maybe TRBD1 (6 bases). The CDR3 sequence is 16 residues long. V lost 6 bases, J lost 4 bases, and 19 bases lay in between. CDR1 is MNHEY, CDR2 SVGAGI, per germline.

The chain uses TRBV7-2 and TRBJ2-3; D uncertain. CDR1 SGHTA and CDR2 FQGNSA come from the germline V gene. This CDR3 is 13 amino acids long. Between the trimmed V and J ends, which lost 1 base and 2 bases, there was a span of 4 bases. The CDR3 DNA sequence: TGTGCCAGCAGCTTAGGGACCACAGATACGCAGTATTTT. Translated, it gives CASSLGTTDTQYF.

The chain employs TRBV6-2 or TRBV6-3 and TRBJ2-3; 8 nucleotides agree with TRBD2. Germline-derived CDR1 and CDR2 are MNHEY and SVGEGT. Unmatched junction bases numbered 22, after V lost 7 bases and J lost 13 bases. The CDR3 covers 16 residues. CDR3 loop: CASKTLGGLVFGGEYF. The CDR3 nucleotides read TGTGCCAGCAAAACCCTAGGGGGACTAGTATTCGGGGGGGAGTATTTT.

This clonotype appeared a single time. The chain employs TRBV10-3 and TRBJ1-1, with D perhaps TRBD1 (5 bases). Trimming took 0 bases from V and 8 from J, leaving 7 bases between them. This CDR3 region has 12 residues. Germline V gene data show CDR1 as ENHRY and CDR2 as SYGVKD. CDR3 DNA: TGTGCCATCAGTGAGTCGGAGGGGGAAGCTTTCTTT. Residues: CAISESEGEAFF.

By share of the sample, this clonotype is medium-sized. V is TRBV5-6 and J is TRBJ2-2, with D perhaps assigned TRBD1 or TRBD2 (5 bases each). V was shortened by 3 bases and J by 2 bases, with 14 bases between the two germline ends. From germline, CDR1 is SGHDT and CDR2 YYEEEE. This CDR3 has 16 amino acids. The CDR3 nucleotides are TGTGCCAGCAGCTCAGTGAGGGACCTCAACACCGGGGAGCTGTTTTTT. Translated, it gives CASSSVRDLNTGELFF.

The CDR3 nucleotides read TGTGCCAGCAGCTTCAGGGACAGGGGACGCGAGCAGTACTTC. As protein: CASSFRDRGREQYF. The chain joins TRBV5-6 to TRBJ2-7, with 10 nucleotides matching TRBD1. The CDR3 consists of 14 residues. CDR1 SGHDT and CDR2 YYEEEE come from the germline V gene. With V trimmed by 2 bases and J by 6 bases, 5 bases remained unmatched.

The chain is built from TRBV6-2 or TRBV6-3 and TRBJ2-2; D might be TRBD1 (6 bases). The CDR3 sequence is 20 residues long. V dropped 0 bases and J dropped 3 bases, with 23 bases sitting between them. In germline, CDR1 is MNHEY, CDR2 SVGEGT. The CDR3 DNA sequence: TGTGCCAGCAGTTACTCGAATCTGATCTCCTGGCAGGGGCACACCGGGGAGCTGTTTTTT. This sequence encodes CASSYSNLISWQGHTGELFF.

The chain uses TRBV15 and TRBJ1-1; D perhaps matches TRBD1 (5 bases). This CDR3 has 17 residues. Germline CDR1 is LNHNV and CDR2 is YYDKDF (reference sequence). The V gene lost 2 bases and the J gene lost 4 bases, with 20 bases spanning the gap. The CDR3 nucleotides read TGTGCCACCAGCAGACCCTTTCGGGGCCCGGGAGGCACTGAAGCTTTCTTT. Amino acid sequence: CATSRPFRGPGGTEAFF.

The V call is TRBV12-3 or TRBV12-4, the J call TRBJ2-2; 7 bases map to TRBD2. V lost 1 base to trimming and J lost 7 bases; unmatched junction nucleotides: 9. There are 16 residues in the CDR3. Here the CDR3 DNA reads TGTGCCAGCAGTTTAGAGGGGAGGGCCCTGGGCGGGGAGCTGTTTTTT. Translation gives CASSLEGRALGGELFF.

The V and J genes are TRBV12-3 or TRBV12-4 and TRBJ1-3; no reliable D call. This CDR3 has 14 residues. V shed 4 bases and J shed 0 bases, with 7 bases lying between them. CDR3 nucleotides: TGTGCCAGCAGTTCACGACTCTCTGGAAACACCATATATTTT. Translation: CASSSRLSGNTIYF.

V is TRBV6-5 and J is TRBJ2-7; 10 bases line up with TRBD2. This CDR3 region has 15 residues. The germline gives CDR1 MNHEY, CDR2 SVGAGI. Trimming took 5 bases from V and 3 from J; bases not matched to a gene: 7. The DNA for the CDR3 is TGTGCCAGCAGTCCCGACAGCGGGGGGGTCTACGAGCAGTACTTC. Translated, it gives CASSPDSGGVYEQYF.

This clonotype has only a few counts. This chain links TRBV6-5 with TRBJ1-3; 7 bases agree with TRBD1. V lost 5 bases to trimming and J lost 0 bases; unmatched junction nucleotides: 4. Germline V gene lookup returns CDR1 MNHEY and CDR2 SVGAGI. The CDR3 runs to 15 residues. CDR3 DNA: TGTGCCAGCAGTGCGGGGACAGACTCTGGAAACACCATATATTTT. Protein sequence: CASSAGTDSGNTIYF.

The V gene is TRBV18, the J gene TRBJ1-3; D call uncertain. The length of the CDR3 is 16 residues. V was clipped by 1 base and J by 1 base, with 11 bases between them. Per the germline V gene, CDR1 is KGHSH and CDR2 is LQKENI. The chain's CDR3 is CASSPLWEVSGNTIYF. The CDR3, as DNA: TGTGCCAGCTCACCACTATGGGAGGTATCTGGAAACACCATATATTTT.

The chain employs TRBV5-1 and TRBJ2-7; 13 bases fit TRBD2. This CDR3 has 16 residues. V shed 1 base, J shed 0 bases, and the junction held 1 base outside the gene matches. Looked up from germline, CDR1 is SGHRS and CDR2 is YFSETQ. The CDR3: CASSLTSGGVSYEQYF. In nucleotides, the CDR3 is TGCGCCAGCAGCTTGACTAGCGGGGGGGTCTCCTACGAGCAGTACTTC. Supplemented by reference TRBV5-1 and TRBJ2-7, the full variable domain reads KAGVTQTPRYLIKTRGQQVTLSCSPISGHRSVSWYQQTPGQGLQFLFEYFSETQRNKGNFPGRFSGRQFSNSRSEMNVSTLELGDSALYLCASSLTSGGVSYEQYFGPGTRLTVT.

The genes are TRBV20-1 and TRBJ2-1; 11 nucleotides line up with TRBD2. V trimming: 3 bases; J trimming: 4 bases; junction bases outside the gene matches: 5. The CDR3 is 15 amino acids. The germline V gene has CDR1 DFQATT and CDR2 SNEGSKA (reference sequence). CDR3 nucleotides: TGCAGTGCTAGCCCGACTAGCGGGATTTACAATGAGCAGTTCTTC. Translation: CSASPTSGIYNEQFF.

The rearrangement links TRBV11-1 to TRBJ1-4; D is ambiguous. Between the trimmed V and J ends, which lost 2 bases and 8 bases, there was a span of 9 bases. The CDR3 sequence is 13 residues long. Germline V gene sequence: CDR1 SGHAT, CDR2 FQDESV (reference sequence). CDR3 sequence: CASSLTLGEKLFF. The CDR3 nucleotides are TGTGCCAGCAGCTTAACGTTGGGAGAAAAACTGTTTTTT.

This clonotype was found a few times. This chain connects TRBV20-1 to TRBJ2-7, with D maybe TRBD1 (5 bases). CDR3 length: 13 residues. Deletions cut 6 bases from V and 0 bases from J, with 12 bases between. CDR1 is DFQATT, CDR2 SNEGSKA, per germline (reference sequence). CDR3 in amino acids: CSASLDTSYEQYF. CDR3 DNA: TGCAGTGCCAGTCTGGACACCTCCTACGAGCAGTACTTC.

In its sample, this clonotype is medium-sized. This CDR3 is CATGPRTTNEKLFF. The DNA for the CDR3 is TGTGCCACCGGGCCGCGGACAACTAATGAAAAACTGTTTTTT. The genes are TRBV15 and TRBJ1-4; D ambiguous. V lost 8 bases and J 0 bases, leaving 10 bases between the germline ends. This CDR3 has 14 residues. CDR1 and CDR2 from the germline V gene are LNHNV and YYDKDF (reference sequence).

The V call is TRBV15, the J call TRBJ1-2, with 9 bases matching TRBD1. Germline V gene lookup returns CDR1 LNHNV and CDR2 YYDKDF (reference sequence). J gave up 4 bases and V 5 bases, and 5 bases lay outside the gene matches. The CDR3 has 14 residues. The CDR3 DNA reads TGTGCCACCAGCCCCCGGGACAGGGCCTATGGCTACACCTTC. Its translation: CATSPRDRAYGYTF.

By share, this clonotype counts as medium-sized. The V and J genes are TRBV6-1 and TRBJ1-1, with D unresolved. The V end lost 6 bases, the J end lost 0 bases, and 8 bases lay between the germline ends. Germline V gives CDR1 MNHNS, CDR2 SASEGT. The CDR3 extends over 13 amino acids. This CDR3 is CASRWAMNTEAFF. The CDR3 DNA is TGTGCCAGCAGATGGGCCATGAACACTGAAGCTTTCTTT.

The sample holds a few counts of this clonotype. The V and J genes are TRBV18 and TRBJ2-7; 10 positions agree with TRBD1. V was pared by 3 bases and J by 3 bases, with 8 bases of the junction left unmatched. Germline V gives CDR1 KGHSH, CDR2 LQKENI. The CDR3 consists of 16 residues. Here the CDR3 DNA reads TGTGCCAGCTCACCGGCGACAGGGGGCCGTCGCTACGAGCAGTACTTC. The encoded protein is CASSPATGGRRYEQYF. Variable domain in full (rest from reference TRBV18 and TRBJ2-7): NAGVMQNPRHLVRRRGQEARLRCSPMKGHSHVYWYRQLPEEGLKFMVYLQKENIIDESGMPKERFSAEFPKEGPSILRIQQVVRGDSAAYFCASSPATGGRRYEQYFGPGTRLTVT.